This TCR beta chain was retrieved from a study of blood T cell repertoires in COVID-19. Study in general: COVID-19 samples from acute and convalescent phases originated in the United States, Italy and Spain. PBMCs, B-cell-depleted T cells, or T cells provided the cDNA or gDNA that made up the material.

The germline CDR1 and CDR2 sequences are SGDLS and YYNGEE. The length of the CDR3 is 14 residues. Trimming took 4 bases from V and 7 from J; bases not matched to a gene: 4. Generated by immunoSEQ multiplex PCR, the TCRdb table keeps only in-frame clones and is missing some. Altogether roughly 30,000 clones are present, 89% being singletons, with the ten largest covering approximately 2.4%. The sequence was collected from a human donor in a cohort sampled during active COVID-19. The chain uses TRBV9 and TRBJ2-6, with 8 positions matching TRBD1. Source material: peripheral blood. CDR3 nucleotides: TGTGCCAGCAGCACAGGGGGTTCCGCCAACGTCCTGACTTTC. It encodes CASSTGGSANVLTF.